The 5 T cell receptor beta chains presented below share a single source sample, sequenced in a study of T-cell reconstitution after alpha-beta-depleted transplantation in children. Researchers prepared the TCRbeta library using unique molecular identifiers, the study reports. From the PCR reads, TCRdb called clonotypes with MiXCR, one entry per CDR3 protein. The table includes 100,000 or so distinct CDR3 sequences, roughly a sixth detected once. This sample comprised PBMCs, mostly from graft donor cells, obtained 180 days after TCRalphabeta/CD19-depleted stem cell transplant. Source of these receptors: a male patient aged 2-15 years who had a stem cell transplant for acute lymphoblastic leukemia, so the T cells may come from the graft donor.

The rearrangement uses TRBV7-8 and TRBJ2-1, with D unresolved. Germline CDR1 and CDR2: SGHVS and FQNEAQ. V was clipped by 0 bases and J by 7 bases, with 13 bases between them. The CDR3 totals 15 residues. CDR3 residues: CASSLASTTGNEQFF. CDR3 sequence (DNA): TGTGCCAGCAGCTTAGCAAGCACGACTGGGAATGAGCAGTTCTTC.

This clonotype was detected only once. V gene TRBV11-2 combines with J gene TRBJ2-7, with 9 bases identical to TRBD1. Germline V gene lookup returns CDR1 SGHAT and CDR2 FQNNGV. The CDR3 length is 17 residues. Trimming removed 5 bases from V and 1 base from J; junction bases left unmatched: 12. CDR3 coding DNA: TGTGCCAGCAGCCCACGGACGGGACAGGGATTTTCCTACGAGCAGTACTTC. Translating gives CASSPRTGQGFSYEQYF.

This clonotype was seen more than once but under ten times. One end of the junction fails to match germline, which may point to a read error. The chain links TRBV2 to TRBJ1-1; 9 nucleotides align to TRBD1. The CDR3 consists of 15 residues. Germline CDR1 is SNHLY and CDR2 is FYNNEI. CDR3: CASTEQGAWDTEAFF. The CDR3 bases are TGTGCCAGCACTGAACAGGGGGCGTGGGACACTGAAGCTTTCTTT.

Here the CDR3 DNA reads TGTGCCAGCAGCGGTCAGGGGGCTTATGGCTACACCTTC. Translated: CASSGQGAYGYTF. The chain couples TRBV7-2 to TRBJ1-2; TRBD1 aligns across 8 bases. J was trimmed by 5 bases and V by 5 bases; bases with no gene match: 4. Per the germline V gene, CDR1 is SGHTA and CDR2 is FQGNSA. This CDR3 has 13 residues.

This clonotype was detected a few times. The chain employs TRBV10-1 and TRBJ2-7; TRBD1 agrees at 7 bases. The CDR3 has 14 amino acids. V dropped 8 bases and J dropped 3; count of bases not matched to a gene: 10. Per the germline V gene, CDR1 is WNHNN and CDR2 is SYGVQD (reference sequence). The CDR3: CASSLRQGDYEQYF. In DNA, the CDR3 is TGCGCCAGCTCACTAAGACAGGGTGACTACGAGCAGTACTTC.